These 27 T cell receptor beta chains share one sample of origin, sequenced in a study of T cells in Graves' hyperthyroidism and ophthalmopathy. TCR beta CDR3 regions were amplified from RNA transcripts. A first-round RT-PCR of the TCR CDR3 used the HTBI primer set. TCRdb called the multiplex PCR reads again in MiXCR, with one record for every CDR3 protein. The data hold 550,000 to 600,000 distinct CDR3 sequences, with over 15% observed a single time. Sequencing input: blood. Every receptor here comes from a woman aged 18-29 years with Graves' hyperthyroidism.

This clonotype was observed at least ten times. The chain couples TRBV20-1 to TRBJ2-5; D remains unclear. CDR1 and CDR2 (germline): DFQATT, SNEGSKA (reference sequence). V gave up 3 bases and J gave up 4 bases, with 6 bases separating them. There are 11 residues in the CDR3. Written as DNA, the CDR3 is TGCAGTGCTAGGCTGGTAGAGACCCAGTACTTC. Its protein is CSARLVETQYF.

This sequence joins TRBV6-1 and TRBJ2-1, with TRBD2 as a possible D gene (6 bases). Trimming cost V 6 bases and J 7 bases, with 16 bases left between them. The CDR3 extends over 14 amino acids. The germline CDR1 and CDR2 sequences are MNHNS and SASEGT. The CDR3 sequence is CASSSRGGKNEQFF. As DNA, the CDR3 is TGTGCCAGCAGCTCCCGTGGGGGGAAGAATGAGCAGTTCTTC.

A few counts support this clonotype. V usage is TRBV7-6 and J usage is TRBJ1-6; tentatively, D is TRBD1 (6 bases). Germline-derived CDR1 and CDR2 are SGHVS and FNYEAQ. V shed 5 bases and J shed 9 bases, with 14 bases lying between them. The length of the CDR3 is 14 residues. The CDR3 sequence: CASSQGARGSPLHF. DNA for the CDR3: TGTGCCAGCAGCCAAGGAGCCAGGGGTTCACCCCTCCACTTT.

This clonotype was detected many times. This chain joins TRBV28 and TRBJ1-1, with TRBD1 as a possible D gene (5 bases). Between the trimmed V and J ends, which lost 8 bases and 6 bases, there was a span of 16 bases. CDR1 and CDR2 from the germline V gene are MDHEN and SYDVKM. This CDR3 region has 13 residues. CDR3 DNA: TGTGCCAGCGGGACGGCGGGTCTCGCTGAAGCTTTCTTT. Translating gives CASGTAGLAEAFF.

There are a few counts of this clonotype. For the CDR3, the DNA is TGCGCCAGTGGAGGAAGGACGGCCAACGAGCAGTACTTC. Amino acid sequence: CASGGRTANEQYF. V gene TRBV10-1 combines with J gene TRBJ2-7; D might be TRBD2 (5 bases). The germline CDR1 and CDR2 sequences are WNHNN and SYGVQD (reference sequence). V gave up 9 bases and J gave up 5 bases, with 17 bases separating them. The CDR3 runs to 13 residues.

The V gene is TRBV6-1, the J gene TRBJ1-1, with D possibly matching TRBD1 (6 bases). The germline V gene encodes CDR1 MNHNS and CDR2 SASEGT. The CDR3 sequence is 14 residues long. The V end lost 11 bases, the J end lost 4 bases, and 20 bases lay between the germline ends. Written as DNA, the CDR3 is TGTGCCGCAAAGGGGGGATATTGGGGCACTGAAGCTTTCTTT. It specifies CAAKGGYWGTEAFF.

With respect to this clonotype: A single base separates this from a much larger clone, so it may be a read error. This chain links TRBV5-1 with TRBJ2-7; the D is unclear. Looked up from germline, CDR1 is SGHRS and CDR2 is YFSETQ. The CDR3 has 12 amino acids. The CDR3 DNA sequence: TGCGCCAGCAGCCCTGCCCTCTACGAGCGGTACTTC. As protein: CASSPALYERYF.

This clonotype appeared many times. CDR3 protein: CASSRGGDYGYTF. For the CDR3, the DNA is TGTGCCAGCTCACGTGGGGGTGACTATGGCTACACCTTC. The J gene is TRBJ1-2, the V gene TRBV18; a possible D gene is TRBD1 (5 bases). Trimming took off 4 bases at V and 3 bases at J, with 9 bases between the two ends. CDR1 is KGHSH, CDR2 LQKENI, per germline. The CDR3 spans 13 residues.

This clonotype was observed a handful of times. The rearrangement joins TRBV12-3 or TRBV12-4 to TRBJ2-7; 7 nucleotides match TRBD1. After removal of 6 bases from V and 7 bases from J, the junction contained 12 bases not matched to a gene. The CDR3 length is 14 residues. The CDR3 reads CASRPYRGSSEQYF. CDR3 nucleotide sequence: TGTGCCAGCAGGCCATACAGGGGTTCGAGTGAGCAGTACTTC.

The gene calls are TRBV25-1 and TRBJ2-1; D may be TRBD2 (5 bases). Trimming left V 6 bases short and J 9 bases short, with 24 bases between. The CDR3 totals 16 residues. Germline loops: CDR1 MGHDK, CDR2 SYGVNS. The CDR3 sequence: CASSATWTRGSGEQFF. The CDR3 coding sequence is TGTGCCAGCAGCGCAACCTGGACTCGCGGGTCCGGTGAGCAGTTCTTC.

The rearrangement joins TRBV18 to TRBJ1-6, with D possibly being TRBD1 (6 bases). There are 14 residues in the CDR3. V was shortened by 3 bases and J by 8 bases, with 11 bases between the two germline ends. The germline gives CDR1 KGHSH, CDR2 LQKENI. The CDR3 DNA reads as TGTGCCAGCTCACCTACAGGGTCGGATTCACCCCTCCACTTT. Its translation: CASSPTGSDSPLHF.

This clonotype occurred many times. The chain links TRBV20-1 to TRBJ2-1, with a tentative D call TRBD2 (6 bases). Trimming shortened V by 1 base and J by 1 base, and 11 bases separated the two germline ends. Germline V lookup: CDR1 DFQATT, CDR2 SNEGSKA (reference sequence). The CDR3 is 15 amino acids. The CDR3 loop is CSARAERASYNEQFF. CDR3 coding DNA: TGCAGTGCTAGAGCGGAGCGGGCGTCCTACAATGAGCAGTTCTTC.

This sequence joins TRBV2 and TRBJ1-4; D is undetermined. The CDR3 has 14 amino acids. Trimming took off 11 bases at V and 0 bases at J, with 13 bases between the two ends. Germline CDR1 and CDR2: SNHLY and FYNNEI. CDR3 sequence: CARSSGATNEKLFF. In nucleotides, the CDR3 is TGTGCCCGGTCGAGCGGTGCAACTAATGAAAAACTGTTTTTT. Using reference TRBV2 and TRBJ1-4 for the parts outside the CDR3, the full variable domain is EPEVTQTPSHQVTQMGQEVILRCVPISNHLYFYWYRQILGQKVEFLVSFYNNEISEKSEIFDDQFSVERPDGSNFTLKIRSTKLEDSAMYFCARSSGATNEKLFFGSGTQLSVL.

This clonotype was seen only a few times. The chain has TRBV20-1 and TRBJ2-4; no reliable D call. V dropped 4 bases and J dropped 5 bases, with 6 bases sitting between them. CDR1 is DFQATT and CDR2 is SNEGSKA in the germline V gene (reference sequence). CDR3 length: 11 amino acids. The CDR3: CSANPENIQYF. DNA for the CDR3: TGCAGTGCTAATCCGGAAAACATTCAGTACTTC.

In its sample, this clonotype was seen many times. The chain employs TRBV5-1 and TRBJ1-5; a possible D gene is TRBD1 (6 bases). V was cut by 3 bases and J by 1 base, with 8 bases left in between. Germline CDR1 reads SGHRS; CDR2 reads YFSETQ. This CDR3 is built from 14 residues. The DNA of the CDR3 is TGCGCCAGCAGCTCAGGGGTGAGCAATCAGCCCCAGCATTTT. Its translation: CASSSGVSNQPQHF.

V is TRBV12-3 or TRBV12-4 and J is TRBJ2-7, with 10 bases fitting TRBD2. V dropped 6 bases and J dropped 4; count of bases not matched to a gene: 6. The CDR3 sequence is 14 residues long. The CDR3 loop is CASSPTSGKYEQYF. Written as DNA, the CDR3 is TGTGCCAGCAGCCCAACTAGCGGGAAGTACGAGCAGTACTTC.

This clonotype was observed at least ten times. This chain connects TRBV24-1 to TRBJ1-2; D is undetermined. CDR1 is KGHDR, CDR2 SFDVKD, per germline. The CDR3 length is 15 residues. Trimming took off 2 bases at V and 8 bases at J, with 17 bases between the two ends. The CDR3, as DNA: TGTGCCACCAGTGATTCCCGGACGGAATTCTTAGGCTACACCTTC. As protein: CATSDSRTEFLGYTF.

This clonotype has only a few counts. The rearrangement uses TRBV5-1 and TRBJ2-6; D might be TRBD1 (5 bases). The V end was cut by 4 bases, the J end by 2 bases, with 19 bases between. The CDR3 consists of 18 residues. In germline, CDR1 is SGHRS, CDR2 YFSETQ. In DNA form, the CDR3 reads TGCGCCAGCAGCCAACCCCCCGGACACTCCCCTGGGGCCAACGTCCTGACTTTC. Translation gives CASSQPPGHSPGANVLTF.

The sample holds many counts of this clonotype. This sequence joins TRBV6-1 and TRBJ2-2; D not certain. CDR1 is MNHNS and CDR2 is SASEGT in the germline V gene. The CDR3 spans 14 residues. The germline V and J ends were trimmed by 6 bases and 6 bases, with 14 bases remaining between them. CDR3 sequence (DNA): TGTGCCAGCAGCAGGACCATTTCGGCCGGGGAGCTGTTTTTT. Protein: CASSRTISAGELFF.

The chain is built from TRBV14 and TRBJ2-3; perhaps TRBD2 as D (5 bases). The ends were cut back, 1 base at V and 2 bases at J, with 13 bases in the middle. This CDR3 has 16 residues. The germline CDR1 and CDR2 sequences are SGHDN and FVKESK. CDR3 bases: TGTGCCAGCAGCCAAGGGGGAACGGGGTCCACAGATACGCAGTATTTT. Amino acids: CASSQGGTGSTDTQYF.

For this clonotype: A read error may be the cause here, since a much bigger clone is one base away. The CDR3 DNA follows: TGTGCCAGCAGTGACGGAAACGGGGGCAGTCAGCCCCAGCATTTT. It yields the protein CASSDGNGGSQPQHF. This sequence joins TRBV2 and TRBJ1-5; maybe TRBD1 (6 bases). The germline CDR1 and CDR2 sequences are SNHLY and FYNNEI. The length of the CDR3 is 15 residues. V was cut by 3 bases and J by 6 bases, with 15 bases left in between.

This chain links TRBV19 with TRBJ1-5; weak D call: TRBD1 (5 bases). The CDR3 is 15 amino acids. Trimming shortened V by 5 bases and J by 2 bases, and 13 bases separated the two germline ends. The germline V gene has CDR1 LNHDA and CDR2 SQIVND (reference sequence). CDR3 sequence: CASSVGLGGNQPQHF. For the CDR3, the DNA is TGTGCCAGTAGTGTTGGTTTGGGGGGCAATCAGCCCCAGCATTTT.

In this sample, this clonotype turned up a few times. The chain employs TRBV24-1 and TRBJ1-2; no reliable D call. The CDR3 has 14 residues. Trimming removed 3 bases from V and 2 bases from J, with 9 bases in between. Germline assignment: CDR1 KGHDR and CDR2 SFDVKD. CDR3 in amino acids: CATSDPSKNYGYTF. In nucleotides, the CDR3 is TGTGCCACCAGTGATCCATCCAAGAACTATGGCTACACCTTC.

About this clonotype itself: A single base separates this from a much larger clone, so it may be a read error. V and J are TRBV20-1 and TRBJ2-7, with 9 positions matching TRBD2. V dropped 6 bases and J dropped 6; count of bases not matched to a gene: 9. This CDR3 is 13 amino acids long. CDR1 is DFQATT, CDR2 SNEGSKA, per germline (reference sequence). CDR3 nucleotides: TGCAGTGCCTCGGGACCAGCGGGAGGCGAGCAGTACTTC. Translated: CSASGPAGGEQYF.

The sample holds a few counts of this clonotype. This chain joins TRBV20-1 and TRBJ1-1; 7 positions agree with TRBD1. After removal of 5 bases from V and 6 bases from J, the junction contained 12 bases not matched to a gene. The CDR3 length is 14 residues. Germline CDR1 DFQATT, CDR2 SNEGSKA (reference sequence). DNA for the CDR3: TGCAGTGCTGCATCTGACAGGGTGACGGCTGAAGCTTTCTTT. It encodes CSAASDRVTAEAFF.

The V call is TRBV12-3 or TRBV12-4, the J call TRBJ2-7; D not resolved. The CDR3 is made up of 16 amino acids. Trimming removed 3 bases from V and 4 bases from J, with 19 bases in between. CDR3 residues: CASSLDEVTTRYEQYF. The CDR3, as DNA: TGTGCCAGCAGTTTGGACGAAGTGACAACTCGTTACGAGCAGTACTTC.

This chain links TRBV20-1 with TRBJ2-5; D is unresolved. The CDR3 runs 11 residues. The V end was cut by 5 bases, the J end by 2 bases, with 6 bases between. Germline lookup yields CDR1 DFQATT and CDR2 SNEGSKA (reference sequence). Here the CDR3 reads CSAGRQETQYF. DNA of the CDR3: TGCAGTGCTGGTCGACAAGAGACCCAGTACTTC.